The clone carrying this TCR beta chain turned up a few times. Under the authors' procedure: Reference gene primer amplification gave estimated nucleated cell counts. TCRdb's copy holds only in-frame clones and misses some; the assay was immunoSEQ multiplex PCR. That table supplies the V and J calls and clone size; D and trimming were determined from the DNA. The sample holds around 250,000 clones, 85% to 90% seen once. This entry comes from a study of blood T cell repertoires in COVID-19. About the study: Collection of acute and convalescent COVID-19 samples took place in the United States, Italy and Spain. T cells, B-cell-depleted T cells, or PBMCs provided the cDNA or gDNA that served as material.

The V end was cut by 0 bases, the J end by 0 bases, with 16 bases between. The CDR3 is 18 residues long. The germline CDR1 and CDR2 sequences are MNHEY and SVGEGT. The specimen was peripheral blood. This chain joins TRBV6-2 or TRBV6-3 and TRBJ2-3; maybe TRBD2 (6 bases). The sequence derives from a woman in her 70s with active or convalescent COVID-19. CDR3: CASSYSPRAGTSTDTQYF. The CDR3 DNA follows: TGTGCCAGCAGTTACTCCCCAAGGGCGGGGACGAGCACAGATACGCAGTATTTT.